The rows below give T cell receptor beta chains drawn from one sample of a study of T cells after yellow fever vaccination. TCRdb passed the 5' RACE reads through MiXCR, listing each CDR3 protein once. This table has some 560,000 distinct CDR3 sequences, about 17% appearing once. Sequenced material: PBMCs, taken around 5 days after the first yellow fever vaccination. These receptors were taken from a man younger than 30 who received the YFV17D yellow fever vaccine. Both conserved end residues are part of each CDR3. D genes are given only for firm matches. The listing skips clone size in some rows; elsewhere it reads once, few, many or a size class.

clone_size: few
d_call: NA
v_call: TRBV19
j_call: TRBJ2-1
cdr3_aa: CASSIEGSGQFF
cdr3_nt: TGTGCCAGTAGTATTGAGGGCAGCGGCCAGTTCTTC

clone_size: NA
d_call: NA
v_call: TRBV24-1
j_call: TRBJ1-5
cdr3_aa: CATSDLRGVGNQPQHF
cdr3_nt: TGTGCCACCAGTGATTTGCGCGGTGTTGGCAATCAGCCCCAGCATTTT

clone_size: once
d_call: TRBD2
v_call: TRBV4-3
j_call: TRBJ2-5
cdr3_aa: CASSQASSGGADETQYF
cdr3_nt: TGCGCCAGCAGCCAGGCCTCTAGCGGGGGGGCCGATGAGACCCAGTACTTC

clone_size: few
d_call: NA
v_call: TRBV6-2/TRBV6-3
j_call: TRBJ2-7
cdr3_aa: CASSWGERRLYEQYF
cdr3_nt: TGTGCCAGCAGTTGGGGCGAGCGTCGACTCTACGAGCAGTACTTC

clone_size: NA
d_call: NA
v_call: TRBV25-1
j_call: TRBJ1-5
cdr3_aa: CASSQWGEDQPQHF
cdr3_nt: TGTGCCAGCAGTCAGTGGGGGGAGGATCAGCCCCAGCATTTT

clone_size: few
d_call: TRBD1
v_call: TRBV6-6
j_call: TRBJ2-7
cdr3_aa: CASGGQATYEQYF
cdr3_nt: TGTGCCAGTGGGGGACAGGCAACCTACGAGCAGTACTTC

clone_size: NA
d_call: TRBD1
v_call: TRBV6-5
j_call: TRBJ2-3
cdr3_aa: CASSYGNRGRDTQYF
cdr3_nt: TGTGCCAGCAGTTACGGGAACAGGGGCAGAGATACGCAGTATTTT

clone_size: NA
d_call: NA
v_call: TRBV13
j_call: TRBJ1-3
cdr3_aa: CASSLGRLSGNTIYF
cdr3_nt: TGTGCCAGCAGCTTAGGAAGGTTGTCTGGAAACACCATATATTTT

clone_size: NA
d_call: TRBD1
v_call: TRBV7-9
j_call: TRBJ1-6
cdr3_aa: CASSRTGASAPLHF
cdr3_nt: TGTGCCAGCAGCAGGACAGGGGCTTCCGCACCCCTCCACTTT

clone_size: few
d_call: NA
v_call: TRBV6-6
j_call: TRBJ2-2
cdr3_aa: CAAEGNTGELFF
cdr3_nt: TGTGCCGCGGAGGGAAACACCGGGGAGCTGTTTTTT

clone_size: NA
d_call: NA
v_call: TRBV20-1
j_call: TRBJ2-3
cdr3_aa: CSARDLAGSTDTQYF
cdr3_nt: TGCAGTGCTAGAGATCTGGCGGGGAGCACAGATACGCAGTATTTT

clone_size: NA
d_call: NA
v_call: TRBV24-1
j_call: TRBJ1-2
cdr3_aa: CATRSPAGGYTF
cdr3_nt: TGTGCCACCAGGTCTCCTGCGGGCGGCTACACCTTC

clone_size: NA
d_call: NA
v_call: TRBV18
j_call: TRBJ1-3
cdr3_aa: CASSRGQYSGNTIYF
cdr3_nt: TGTGCCAGCTCACGGGGACAATACTCTGGAAACACCATATATTTT

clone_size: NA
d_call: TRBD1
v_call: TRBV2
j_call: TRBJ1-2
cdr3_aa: CASSATGQSGYTF
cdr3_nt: TGTGCCAGCAGTGCTACGGGACAGTCAGGCTACACCTTC

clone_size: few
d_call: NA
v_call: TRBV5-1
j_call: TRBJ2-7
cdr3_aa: CASRALGSYEQYF
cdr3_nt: TGCGCCAGCAGGGCATTAGGGTCCTACGAGCAGTACTTC

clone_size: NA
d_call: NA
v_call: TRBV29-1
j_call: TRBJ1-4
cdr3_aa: CSVRGTNEKLFF
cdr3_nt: TGCAGCGTTCGGGGTACTAATGAAAAACTGTTTTTT

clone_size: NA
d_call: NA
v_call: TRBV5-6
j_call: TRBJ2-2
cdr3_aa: CASILSIGRLTGELFF
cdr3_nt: TGTGCCAGCATATTGTCGATAGGCAGATTAACCGGGGAGCTGTTTTTT

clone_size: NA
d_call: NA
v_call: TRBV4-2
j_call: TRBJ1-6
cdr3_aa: CASSQDIRQEYNSPLHF
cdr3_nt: TGTGCCAGCAGCCAAGATATCAGGCAGGAATATAATTCACCCCTCCACTTT